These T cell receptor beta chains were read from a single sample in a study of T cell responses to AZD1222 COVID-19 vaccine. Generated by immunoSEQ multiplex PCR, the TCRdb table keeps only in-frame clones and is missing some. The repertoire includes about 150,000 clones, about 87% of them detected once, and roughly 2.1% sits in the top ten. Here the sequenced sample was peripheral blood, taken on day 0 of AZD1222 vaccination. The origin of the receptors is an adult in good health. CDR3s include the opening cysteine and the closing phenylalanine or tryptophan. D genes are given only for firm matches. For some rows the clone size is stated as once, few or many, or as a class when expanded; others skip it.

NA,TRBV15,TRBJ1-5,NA,CATSTDGGYQPQHF,TGTGCCACCAGCACGGACGGGGGATATCAGCCCCAGCATTTT
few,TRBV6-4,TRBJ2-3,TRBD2,CASSDGLAGAGDTQYF,TGTGCCAGCAGTGACGGGCTAGCGGGAGCGGGAGATACGCAGTATTTT
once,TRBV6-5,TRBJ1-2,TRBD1,CASRRTGNYGYTF,TGTGCCAGCAGACGGACAGGCAACTATGGCTACACCTTC
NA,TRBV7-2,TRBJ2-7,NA,CASSSTYSYEQYF,TGTGCCAGCAGCTCAACGTATTCCTACGAGCAGTACTTC
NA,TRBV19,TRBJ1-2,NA,CASSIGGQANYGYTF,TGTGCCAGTAGTATAGGGGGGCAGGCTAACTATGGCTACACCTTC
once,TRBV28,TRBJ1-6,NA,CASSLQGRYNSPLHF,TGTGCCAGCAGTTTACAGGGGCGGTATAATTCACCCCTCCACTTT
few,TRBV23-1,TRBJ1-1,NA,CARVSTGNTEAFF,TGCGCCAGGGTTTCGACAGGGAACACTGAAGCTTTCTTT
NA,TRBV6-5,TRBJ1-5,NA,CASGEQKGPSVAHF,TGTGCCAGTGGCGAACAGAAGGGCCCATCCGTGGCGCATTTT
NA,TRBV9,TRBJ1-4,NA,CASSVAVGPEKLFF,TGTGCCAGCAGCGTAGCGGTGGGCCCTGAAAAACTGTTTTTT
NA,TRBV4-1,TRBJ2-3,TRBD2,CASSWREGRDTDTQYF,TGCGCCAGCAGCTGGAGGGAGGGCCGAGACACAGATACGCAGTATTTT
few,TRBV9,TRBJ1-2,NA,CASTYTGNYGYTF,TGTGCCAGCACCTACACAGGGAACTATGGCTACACCTTC
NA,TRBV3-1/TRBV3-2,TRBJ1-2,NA,CASSQESAGVYGYTF,TGTGCCAGCAGCCAAGAGTCGGCAGGAGTCTATGGCTACACCTTC
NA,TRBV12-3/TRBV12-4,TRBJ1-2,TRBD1,CASSLGGGTGRTF,TGTGCCAGCAGTTTGGGAGGTGGGACAGGGCGGACCTTC
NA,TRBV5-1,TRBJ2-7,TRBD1,CASSSSGTARHEQYF,TGCGCCAGCAGCTCCTCCGGGACAGCCCGACACGAGCAGTACTTC
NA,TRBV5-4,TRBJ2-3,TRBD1,CASSPGQGSTDTQYF,TGTGCCAGCAGCCCGGGACAGGGTAGCACAGATACGCAGTATTTT
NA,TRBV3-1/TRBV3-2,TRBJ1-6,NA,CASSPPRARGYNSPLHF,TGTGCCAGCAGCCCGCCGAGAGCCCGCGGGTATAATTCACCCCTCCACTTT
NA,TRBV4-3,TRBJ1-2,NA,CASSQGRDSSYTF,TGCGCCAGCAGCCAAGGACGAGACAGCAGCTACACCTTC
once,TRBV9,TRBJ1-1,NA,CASSNTQGPNTEAFF,TGTGCCAGCAGCAACACACAGGGACCGAACACTGAAGCTTTCTTT
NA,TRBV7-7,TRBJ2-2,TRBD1,CASSPGTGGSGELFF,TGTGCTAGCAGCCCCGGGACAGGGGGCTCCGGGGAGCTGTTTTTT
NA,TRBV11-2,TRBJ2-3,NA,CASSLYGTQYF,TGTGCCAGCAGCTTATATGGTACGCAGTATTTT
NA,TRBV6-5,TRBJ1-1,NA,CASSYSSSDTEAFF,TGTGCCAGCAGTTACTCTAGCTCAGACACTGAAGCTTTCTTT
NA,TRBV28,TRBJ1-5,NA,CATYPPGSNQPQHF,TGTGCCACCTACCCCCCTGGGAGCAATCAGCCCCAGCATTTT
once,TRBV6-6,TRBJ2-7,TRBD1,CASRLPGTEAEQYF,TGTGCCAGCAGACTCCCCGGGACAGAGGCCGAGCAGTACTTC
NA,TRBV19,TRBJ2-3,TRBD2,CASSIRTSGRPFTDTQYF,TGTGCCAGTAGTATCAGGACTAGCGGGCGCCCCTTCACAGATACGCAGTATTTT
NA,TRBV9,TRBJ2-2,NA,CASSVVVGELFF,TGTGCCAGCAGCGTAGTTGTCGGGGAGCTGTTTTTT
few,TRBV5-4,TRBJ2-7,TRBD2,CASSGDYSYEQYF,TGTGCCAGCAGCGGGGACTACTCCTACGAGCAGTACTTC
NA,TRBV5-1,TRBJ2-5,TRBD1,CASSPVTGAETQYF,TGCGCCAGCAGCCCCGTGACAGGGGCCGAGACCCAGTACTTC
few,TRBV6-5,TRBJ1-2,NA,CASRGEDYGYTF,TGTGCCAGCAGGGGCGAAGACTATGGCTACACCTTC
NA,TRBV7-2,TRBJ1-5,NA,CASSLTGGDFQPQHF,TGTGCCAGCAGCTTGACCGGGGGCGATTTTCAGCCCCAGCATTTT
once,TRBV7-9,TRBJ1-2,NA,CASIFGGSFGDGYTF,TGTGCCAGCATCTTCGGGGGGAGCTTTGGGGATGGCTACACCTTC
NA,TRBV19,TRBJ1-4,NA,CASSEWGNRVHEKLFF,TGTGCCAGTAGTGAGTGGGGGAACAGGGTACATGAAAAACTGTTTTTT
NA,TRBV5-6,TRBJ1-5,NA,CASSFVDSGNQPQHF,TGTGCCAGCAGCTTTGTGGATTCGGGCAATCAGCCCCAGCATTTT
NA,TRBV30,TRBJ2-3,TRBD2,CAWTSGISTDTQYF,TGTGCCTGGACTAGCGGGATTAGCACAGATACGCAGTATTTT
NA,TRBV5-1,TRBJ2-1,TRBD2,CASSFASGAGYEQFF,TGCGCCAGCAGCTTCGCTAGCGGAGCGGGCTATGAGCAGTTCTTC
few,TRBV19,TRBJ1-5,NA,CASAQGYANQPQHF,TGTGCCAGCGCTCAGGGGTATGCCAATCAGCCCCAGCATTTT
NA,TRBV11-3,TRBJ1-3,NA,CASSLASSSGNTIYF,TGTGCCAGCAGCTTAGCTTCCAGCTCTGGAAACACCATATATTTT
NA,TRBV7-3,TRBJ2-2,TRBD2,CASSANLAGGGTGELFF,TGTGCCAGCAGCGCAAACCTAGCGGGAGGTGGCACCGGGGAGCTGTTTTTT